These 12 T cell receptor beta chains were all obtained from the same sample, sequenced in a study of blood T cell repertoires in COVID-19. The method was immunoSEQ multiplex PCR; TCRdb's version includes in-frame clones alone and lacks a portion of them. The table lists over 100,000 clones, around three quarters of them singletons, with approximately 4.2% in the top ten. Sequenced sample: peripheral blood. Receptors originate from a human donor in a cohort sampled during active or convalescent COVID-19.

This chain uses TRBV6-5 with TRBJ1-2; D unresolved. The CDR3 contains 14 residues. Trimming stripped 0 bases from V and 5 bases from J, with 10 bases between. Germline lookup yields CDR1 MNHEY and CDR2 SVGAGI. The DNA of the CDR3 is TGTGCCAGCAGTTACTCCCCACAAATGTATGGCTACACCTTC. As protein: CASSYSPQMYGYTF.

V is TRBV28 and J is TRBJ2-1, with TRBD2 matching over 13 bases. The CDR3 is 19 residues long. V lost 6 bases, J lost 5 bases, and 16 bases stayed unmatched. Germline V gene data show CDR1 as MDHEN and CDR2 as SYDVKM. DNA of the CDR3: TGTGCCAGCAGCCTAGGACTAGCGGGAGTGAGGGGAACACACAATGAGCAGTTCTTC. This gives the protein CASSLGLAGVRGTHNEQFF.

CDR3 in amino acids: CASSFGNSPLHF. As DNA, the CDR3 is TGTGCCAGTTCGTTCGGGAATTCACCCCTCCACTTT. The chain links TRBV27 to TRBJ1-6; D is ambiguous. CDR1 and CDR2 from the germline V gene are MNHEY and SMNVEV (reference sequence). This CDR3 is built from 12 residues. The V and J ends lost 9 bases and 7 bases respectively, with 10 bases between them.

The gene calls are TRBV7-2 and TRBJ2-2, with 16 nucleotides matching TRBD2. The CDR3 is made up of 19 amino acids. The junction had 13 bases not matched to a gene; V was cut back by 5 bases and J by 7 bases. The germline CDR1 and CDR2 sequences are SGHTA and FQGNSA. The CDR3, as DNA: TGTGCCAGCAGCCTCTCGGGACTAGCGGGAGGGCCGAGGGGCGGGGAGCTGTTTTTT. As protein: CASSLSGLAGGPRGGELFF.

This CDR3 is CASSPGLANYEQYF. For the CDR3, the DNA is TGTGCCAGCAGTCCGGGACTAGCGAACTACGAGCAGTACTTC. V gene TRBV4-2 combines with J gene TRBJ2-7, with 10 bases matching TRBD2. CDR3 length: 14 amino acids. Looked up from germline, CDR1 is LGHNA and CDR2 is YNFKEQ. Germline trimming cut 6 bases from V and 3 bases from J; bases unmatched to any gene: 5.

The chain joins TRBV7-9 to TRBJ2-5, with TRBD1 matching 9 bases. CDR1 and CDR2 (germline): SEHNR, FQNEAQ (reference sequence). CDR3 length: 16 amino acids. J was trimmed by 5 bases and V by 5 bases; bases with no gene match: 12. CDR3 protein: CASSPAVQGARETQYF. The CDR3 DNA reads as TGTGCCAGCAGCCCTGCCGTACAGGGGGCAAGGGAGACCCAGTACTTC.

V is TRBV11-1 and J is TRBJ2-7, with 7 bases identical to TRBD1. CDR3 length equals 14 residues. Germline V CDR1 and CDR2: SGHAT, FQDESV (reference sequence). The V segment lost 5 bases and the J segment 4 bases; nucleotides outside the gene matches: 8. This chain's CDR3 is CASSTDRNPYEQYF. Here the CDR3 DNA reads TGTGCCAGCAGCACGGACAGGAACCCGTACGAGCAGTACTTC. The variable domain in full, with the rest retrieved from reference TRBV11-1 and TRBJ2-7, is EAEVAQSPRYKITEKSQAVAFWCDPISGHATLYWYRQILGQGPELLVQFQDESVVDDSQLPKDRFSAERLKGVDSTLKIQPAELGDSAMYLCASSTDRNPYEQYFGPGTRLTVT.

The gene calls are TRBV6-6 and TRBJ2-7; 11 nucleotides align to TRBD1. The CDR3 has 15 amino acids. CDR1 and CDR2 from the germline V gene are MNHNY and SVGAGI (reference sequence). V shed 4 bases and J 3 bases; nucleotides not matched to a gene: 5. CDR3 in amino acids: CASSSSGTGGYEQYF. CDR3 coding DNA: TGTGCCAGCAGTTCCTCCGGGACAGGGGGCTACGAGCAGTACTTC.

As for this clone: An end of the junction does not agree with germline; a read error may underlie this. The chain is built from TRBV7-3 and TRBJ2-1, with TRBD2 matching 10 bases. The CDR3 totals 15 residues. Germline CDR1 and CDR2: SGHTA and FQGTGA. The CDR3 loop is CASSLLAGVGAEEFF. The DNA of the CDR3 is TGTGCCAGCAGCTTACTAGCGGGAGTTGGGGCTGAGGAGTTCTTC.

In this sample, this clone turned up once. The chain employs TRBV6-5 and TRBJ1-1; TRBD1 is a possible D gene (6 bases). V was clipped by 8 bases and J by 8 bases, with 15 bases between them. CDR3 length: 12 residues. The germline V gene has CDR1 MNHEY and CDR2 SVGAGI. The CDR3 DNA reads as TGTGCCAGCTGGGGGGGACACTTCGAAGCTTTCTTT. This encodes CASWGGHFEAFF.

The genes are TRBV4-3 and TRBJ2-3; D remains unclear. Between the trimmed V and J ends, which lost 2 bases and 1 base, there was a span of 16 bases. Per the germline V gene, CDR1 is LGHNA and CDR2 is YSLEER. The CDR3 has 17 residues. CDR3 protein: CASSQLVGAGRTDTQYF. As DNA, the CDR3 is TGCGCCAGCAGCCAACTGGTAGGTGCAGGTCGCACAGATACGCAGTATTTT.

The chain uses TRBV12-3 or TRBV12-4 and TRBJ1-3; D unresolved. Trimming stripped 9 bases from V and 7 bases from J, with 7 bases between. CDR3 length: 10 amino acids. The CDR3 spells CASLGNTIYF. Written as DNA, the CDR3 is TGTGCCAGTCTCGGGAACACCATATATTTT.